This record covers a single T cell receptor (beta chain). Its antigen is not yet known. Different DNA sequences within this sample yield the same CDR3. The entry originates in a study of cytomegalovirus exposure and HLA in healthy donors (dated 2017 in TCRdb). About the investigation overall: In an earlier analysis of 587 of the donors, around 300 Gb of sequence data and just under 120 million unique TCR beta sequences from about 179 million T cells were reported. Roughly 300 gigabases of sequencing data and approximately 80 million unique TCR sequences were included in an early release covering about 700 HLA-typed donors. Of the approximately 370 genotyped donors, less than 90% were placed in the genetic ancestry cluster associated with self-reported Caucasian donors. The study was designed to test whether signatures of past pathogen exposure could be identified by cataloging public T cell receptors. The study used immunosequencing to profile the T cell repertoires of 666 subjects and linked those repertoires to cytomegalovirus serostatus. Along with the approximately 650-subject first cohort, a separate validation cohort of 120 different subjects was used. High-throughput TCR immunosequencing, statistical association of individual TCRs with disease status, and machine learning were combined to predict cytomegalovirus infection status. A later analysis re-examined previously published TCR beta repertoires from 600 to 700 donors and added high-resolution HLA genotyping to investigate patterns of TCR occurrence. Rather than drawing on any new phenotypic data, the later analysis identified candidate immune exposures from TCR beta sequences and the way those sequences occurred across donors. An earlier analysis of several hundred of the donors applied high-throughput TCR beta sequencing to assess whether each TCR beta V gene segment acted as functional or pseudogenic. Alongside the repertoire data, information on donor age, sex, ethnicity and CMV serostatus was compiled. A later genetic analysis took genome-wide SNP genotypes for about 65% of the 666 donors and used that subset as a discovery cohort. All discovery cohort repertoires had been generated using a single sequencing platform. Class I and class II HLA loci were covered by the typing at four-digit resolution. The number of typed donors differed by locus: roughly 629-640 for A, B, C, DRB1 and DQB1; 522 for DQA1; around 610 for DPA1; and around 470 for DPB1. Several DR-DQ haplotypes were treated as single units for association and clustering because of strong linkage in the cohort. Across 398 genotyped donors of the cohort, an average of about 240,000 unique TCR beta nucleotide sequences per donor were sequenced, and roughly 20% of those sequences were non-productive. The paper's findings and limits, for the study overall: The study listed around 160 TCR beta chains as associated with cytomegalovirus. According to a later analysis, parvovirus B19, influenza, CMV and Epstein-Barr virus appeared linked to several top co-occurrence clusters. V-gene and J-gene trimming of TCR beta chains was associated with a missense DCLRE1C variant in a later genetic analysis, and the association was replicated in an independent cohort. Presence/absence analyses assumed roughly uniform sequencing depth across donors, an assumption that may not hold. Some IMGT-functional V segments, including TRBV6-2 and TRBV6-3, could not be told apart with the 87-base-pair reads, so those segments were excluded. A later analysis found that HLA-associated TCR beta chains were more clonally expanded and had lower generation probabilities than equally common non-associated chains. Correlated functional status among segregating V segments might be attributable to linkage disequilibrium, but an unknown experimental factor could not be ruled out. A cluster of highly shared sequence variants was judged likely to be a technical artifact of the sequencing pipeline. At a false discovery rate of 0.05, a later analysis linked fewer than 20,000 TCR beta sequences to specific HLA alleles. In a later analysis, most CMV-associated TCR beta chains were found to appear HLA-restricted, with HLA associations seemingly driven largely by CMV exposure. Because HLA typing was unavailable for some donors at each locus, only the typed subset was used in association tests. According to a later analysis, TCR association rates differed among HLA loci, with DRB1 alleles showing the most associated TCRs and HLA-C alleles showing the fewest. According to the authors, the approach could potentially be generalized to other disease states and immunological phenotypes. While some public TCRs were present in many individuals, most TCR sequences turned up only very rarely across donors. Cytomegalovirus status was reported to be diagnosed by the classifier with high specificity and sensitivity in both the original and validation cohorts. A further reported finding was that TCR beta sequences accurately predicted the HLA-A and HLA-B alleles for most subjects in the first cohort. In vitro tests confirmed that three of the cytomegalovirus-associated TCR beta chains recognize cytomegalovirus antigens. In this cohort, only TCR beta chains were sequenced, and detectable features were limited by the absence of alpha or paired-chain data. Compared with the roughly 710-donor mean, donors in an Asian-associated ancestry cluster had fewer N-insertions in productive TCRs, according to a later genetic analysis. The only immune exposure information available for the cohort was CMV serostatus. When HLA alleles, especially DR and DQ, strongly co-occurred, TCR associations were difficult to assign to individual alleles. Because counts were too low, seventeen rarely observed V segments, including chromosome 9 orphons, were left out of the earlier analysis of 500 to 750 of the donors. Broadly in line with IMGT annotations, most TCR beta V segments showed up in productive rearrangements about 90% or about 30% of the time in an earlier analysis of several hundred of the donors.

For CDR1 and CDR2, the germline V gene lists SGHDT and YYEEEE. Relative to germline, V is 5 bases shorter and J is 4 bases shorter, with 7 bases between their ends. Its CDR3 holds 12 amino acids, cysteine through phenylalanine. Left in the record is the CDR3 DNA by itself, 36 bases read in frame from the first base. The method behind the library was the immunoSEQ multiplex PCR assay. A mixture of 60 forward primers for TCR Vbeta segments and 13 reverse primers for TCR Jbeta segments was used in the multiplex PCR. The CDR3 region of rearranged TCR beta genes was amplified from genomic DNA by a multiplex PCR assay. Amplified TCR beta libraries were sequenced as 87-base-pair reads on the Illumina HiSeq System. Per the authors' processing: In a later analysis, tens of millions of unique TCR beta chains were counted across the roughly 670 repertoires, and about 10 million of these chains were shared by at least two donors. To remove PCR and sequencing errors, raw reads were error-corrected and collapsed into unique sequences using a nearest-neighbor algorithm that merged closely related sequences. To assign V, D and J gene segments, CDR3 sequences were aligned to IMGT reference sequences. For a sequence to be retained, at least a six-nucleotide match to both a V gene segment and a J gene segment was required. Rearrangements were classified as productive when the CDR3 lacked stop codons and remained in frame with V and J, and all other rearrangements were classified as non-productive. Following IMGT convention, CDR3 was defined as the stretch from the second conserved V-encoded cysteine to the conserved J-encoded phenylalanine. The earlier analysis of approximately 590 of the donors excluded any sequence lacking an unambiguous match to a single V gene segment. In an earlier analysis of 450 to 750 of the donors, a V segment was called functional when productive rearrangements were above 56.7%, and segregating when the standard deviation between donors exceeded 5%. A statistical classification framework was built for diagnosing cytomegalovirus status from the catalog of TCR beta chain sequences. In a later analysis, V and J genes were assigned by comparing TCR nucleotide sequences against IMGT/GENE-DB human TR gene sequences. The TCRdist pipeline was used in a later analysis to assign CDR3 sequences and most-parsimonious VDJ recombination scenarios. A later analysis defined each TCR beta chain by its CDR3 amino acid sequence plus V-gene family, and excluded reads lacking a unique V-gene family. As a way to deal with suspected cross-contamination and a sequencing artifact, a later analysis dropped 450 to 700 nucleotide sequences that were highly shared and had low generation probability. In a later analysis, a clonal expansion index was calculated for each public chain from normalized within-repertoire ranks of inferred template counts. Generation probabilities in a later analysis came from a VDJ recombination model fitted to out-of-frame rearrangements, and those results were checked against IGoR. Hypergeometric tests were used in a later analysis to score TCR-TCR, TCR-HLA and TCR-CMV co-occurrence, with a repertoire-size bias correction applied to the TCR pairs. In a later analysis, false discovery rates were estimated by permuting HLA or CMV assignments 20 times. In a later analysis, co-occurring TCRs were grouped with DBSCAN, and TCRdist sequence similarity was added when clustering was performed within HLA-allele-positive subsets. Co-occurrence clustering excluded repertoires with fewer than 30,000 or more than 120,000 public chains, plus five with anomalous nucleotide sharing. What TCRdb holds here is the immuneACCESS table cut down to in-frame rearrangements. Part of the clones is not present; checked against another copy, under half of the missing clones reflect an unresolved V gene, and the others are unexplained. The DNA was the basis for D and trimming; V, J and clone size are from that table. The sample's clone listing holds 60,000 to 70,000 clones. Roughly 15% of the sample is in the top ten clones.

In total, roughly 710 healthy bone marrow donors made up the cohort. All cohort members were sampled while nominally healthy, although unrecorded immune exposures were likely present. The donor tested CMV seronegative, placing the donor among the 350 to 400 seronegative members of the cohort. A peripheral blood sample was provided by each donor, and peripheral blood mononuclear cells were used for TCR beta sequencing. Genomic DNA was extracted from the blood cell samples with the Qiagen DNeasy Blood Extraction Kit. This clonotype was obtained from a boy aged 10-17 years in good health and CMV-seronegative. Recombination linked TRBV5-6 to TRBJ1-5, with TRBD1 perhaps the D gene, on 5 matching bases. The sample was PBMCs. In nucleotides, the sequence is TGTGCCAGCAGTCGACAGAATCAGCCCCAGCATTTT. Translated, it gives CASSRQNQPQHF.